What follows are 6 T cell receptor beta chains derived from one specimen sequenced in a study of blood T cell repertoires in COVID-19. Only in-frame clones appear in the TCRdb table, and some are missing; sequencing was by immunoSEQ multiplex PCR. Of nearly 95,000 clones listed, roughly 84% were seen once; the top ten hold around 5.3%. Sequenced material: peripheral blood. These receptors were taken from a woman aged 80 or over with acute or convalescent COVID-19.

The V and J genes are TRBV7-8 and TRBJ2-2; the D is unclear. The CDR3 covers 14 residues. In germline, CDR1 is SGHVS, CDR2 FQNEAQ. The V and J ends lost 2 bases and 0 bases respectively, with 4 bases between them. CDR3 protein: CASSLTANTGELFF. The CDR3 region has the DNA TGTGCCAGCAGCTTAACTGCGAACACCGGGGAGCTGTTTTTT.

The rearrangement joins TRBV6-5 to TRBJ1-2; the D gene is possibly TRBD1 (6 bases). The ends were cut back, 8 bases at V and 0 bases at J, with 10 bases in the middle. This CDR3 spans 13 amino acids. Per germline, CDR1 MNHEY and CDR2 SVGAGI. The CDR3 region has the DNA TGTGCCAGCGGACAGCCAACTAACTATGGCTACACCTTC. Translation gives CASGQPTNYGYTF.

The chain carries TRBV18 and TRBJ2-3; TRBD2 aligns across 9 bases. J was trimmed by 6 bases and V by 3 bases; bases with no gene match: 7. In germline, CDR1 is KGHSH, CDR2 LQKENI. The CDR3 runs 15 residues. CDR3 nucleotide sequence: TGTGCCAGCTCACCTACGCTAGCGGGGAAGGATACGCAGTATTTT. This translates into CASSPTLAGKDTQYF.

This chain joins TRBV19 and TRBJ2-1, with TRBD1 matching 7 bases. Per germline, CDR1 LNHDA and CDR2 SQIVND (reference sequence). The CDR3 extends over 14 amino acids. With V trimmed by 5 bases and J by 6 bases, 7 bases remained unmatched. The CDR3 coding sequence is TGTGCCAGTAGTCTTCCACAGGGGCTCAATGAGCAGTTCTTC. Translating gives CASSLPQGLNEQFF. Full variable domain (rest looked up from reference TRBV19 and TRBJ2-1): DGGITQSPKYLFRKEGQNVTLSCEQNLNHDAMYWYRQDPGQGLRLIYYSQIVNDFQKGDIAEGYSVSREKKESFPLTVTSAQKNPTAFYLCASSLPQGLNEQFFGPGTRLTVL.

The V call is TRBV5-1, the J call TRBJ2-1, with TRBD2 matching over 12 bases. The germline V gene encodes CDR1 SGHRS and CDR2 YFSETQ. The junction had 5 bases not matched to a gene; V was cut back by 3 bases and J by 7 bases. The CDR3 runs 15 residues. CDR3 region: CASSSLAGGNNEQFF. The CDR3 nucleotides read TGCGCCAGCAGCTCACTAGCGGGAGGCAATAATGAGCAGTTCTTC.

This sequence joins TRBV4-2 and TRBJ2-7; 10 nucleotides agree with TRBD2. Germline V gene data show CDR1 as LGHNA and CDR2 as YNFKEQ. V was pared by 1 base and J by 3 bases, with 15 bases of the junction left unmatched. The CDR3 has 19 amino acids. The CDR3 DNA sequence: TGTGCCAGCAGCCAAGGAGTGGTTGGAGGTAGCGGGGGGTACTACGAGCAGTACTTC. The encoded protein is CASSQGVVGGSGGYYEQYF.